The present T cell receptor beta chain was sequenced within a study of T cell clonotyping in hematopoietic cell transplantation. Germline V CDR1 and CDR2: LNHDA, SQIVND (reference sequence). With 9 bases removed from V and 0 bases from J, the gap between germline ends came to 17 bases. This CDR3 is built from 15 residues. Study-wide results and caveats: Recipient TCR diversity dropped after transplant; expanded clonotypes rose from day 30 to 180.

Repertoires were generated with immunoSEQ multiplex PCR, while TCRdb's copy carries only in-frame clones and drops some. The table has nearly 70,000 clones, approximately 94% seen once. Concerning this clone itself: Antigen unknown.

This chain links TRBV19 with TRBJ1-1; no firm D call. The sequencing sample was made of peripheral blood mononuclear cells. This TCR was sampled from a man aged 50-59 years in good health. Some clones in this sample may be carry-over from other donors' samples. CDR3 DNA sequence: TGTGCCAGCCATCGCTACGCAGGAATGAACACTGAAGCTTTCTTT. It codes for CASHRYAGMNTEAFF.